This T cell receptor (beta chain) was sequenced during a study of beta chain features in type 1 diabetes. Across the study: Patients and healthy donors were similar in age, gender and cell yields. Whole-study results and caveats: Sequencing of cDNA might inflate the share of cells that strongly express TCR. Moderate but significant shortening of TCRB CDR3s was recorded in all four CD4+ subsets from Type 1 diabetes patients.

The CDR3 contains 15 residues. From germline, CDR1 is SGHDN and CDR2 FVKESK. The V end was cut by 4 bases, the J end by 0 bases, with 12 bases between. As every portion of the isolated RNA was reverse transcribed, the sequencing read expressed TCRB transcripts. Sequenced by immunoSEQ multiplex PCR; TCRdb stores in-frame clones only, minus some. This sample yields 250,000 to 300,000 clones, of which 13% to 15% are seen a single time; roughly 0.018% belongs to the top ten. On this clone: Its antigen is unknown.

The sample comprised naive CD4+ T cells from blood. The receptor comes from a man aged 25 to 40 with type 1 diabetes. The J gene is TRBJ1-1, the V gene TRBV14; D is unclear. Written as DNA, the CDR3 is TGTGCCAGCAGCCCTTGGACGGGGATGAACACTGAAGCTTTCTTT. It translates to CASSPWTGMNTEAFF.